This TCR beta chain was found in a study of cytomegalovirus exposure and HLA in healthy donors. Notes on the study in general: TCR beta chain V- and J-gene trimming was linked, in a later analysis, to a missense variant in DCLRE1C.

The CDR3 is 16 amino acids. Germline V gene lookup returns CDR1 ENHRY and CDR2 SYGVKD. The J segment lost 7 bases and the V segment lost 5 bases, leaving 14 bases of the junction unmatched. A multiplex PCR was run with 60 Vbeta primers and 13 Jbeta primers. Some clones are missing from TCRdb's copy, which holds only in-frame ones; the method was immunoSEQ multiplex PCR. The sample comprises around 150,000 clones, approximately 80% of which are singletons, and roughly 6.3% rests with the top ten. About this clone: Its antigen is not known.

This sequence originates from a male donor in good health and CMV-seropositive. This rearrangement joins TRBV10-3 to TRBJ1-5; the match to TRBD1 covers 7 bases. Sequencing input: PBMCs. CDR3 residues: CAISRQGGIQGQPQHF. The DNA for the CDR3 is TGTGCCATCAGTCGGCAGGGGGGAATTCAGGGACAGCCCCAGCATTTT.